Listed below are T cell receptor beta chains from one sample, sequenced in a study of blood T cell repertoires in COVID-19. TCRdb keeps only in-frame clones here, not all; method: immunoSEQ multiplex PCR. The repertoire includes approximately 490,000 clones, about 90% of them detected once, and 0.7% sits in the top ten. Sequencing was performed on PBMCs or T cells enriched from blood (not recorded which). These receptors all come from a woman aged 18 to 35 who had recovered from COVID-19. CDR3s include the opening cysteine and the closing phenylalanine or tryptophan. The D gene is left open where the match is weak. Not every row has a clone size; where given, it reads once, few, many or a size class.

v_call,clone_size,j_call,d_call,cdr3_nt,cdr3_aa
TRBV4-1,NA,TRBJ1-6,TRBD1,TGCGCCAGCAGCCAAACCGACAGGGGCGAAAATTCACCCCTCCACTTT,CASSQTDRGENSPLHF
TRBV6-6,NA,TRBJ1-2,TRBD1,TGTGCCAGCAGTCAGGGGGGGGCTGGTGCGGGCTACACCTTC,CASSQGGAGAGYTF
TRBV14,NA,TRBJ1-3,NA,TGTGCCAGCAGCCGTGTAACTGGAAACACCATATATTTT,CASSRVTGNTIYF
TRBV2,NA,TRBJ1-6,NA,TGTGCCAGTCTAGGCAGGGCTTATAATTCACCCCTCCACTTT,CASLGRAYNSPLHF
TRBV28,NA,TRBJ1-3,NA,TGTGCCAGCACACTGCTTGCCTCTGGAAACACCATATATTTT,CASTLLASGNTIYF
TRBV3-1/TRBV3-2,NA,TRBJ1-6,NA,TGTGCCAGCAGAAACGGACAGATAAATAATTCACCCCTCCACTTT,CASRNGQINNSPLHF
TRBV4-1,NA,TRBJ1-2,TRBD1,TGCGCCAGCAGCCAAGAGGGATCGGGACAGGGAGTAGTTTCCCCCTTC,CASSQEGSGQGVVSPF
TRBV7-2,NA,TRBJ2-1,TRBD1,TGTGCCAGCAGCTTAGCCCCTGGACAGGGCAATGAGCAGTTCTTC,CASSLAPGQGNEQFF
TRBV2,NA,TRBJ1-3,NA,TGTGCCAGCAGTGAAGCCTATGGAAACACCATATATTTT,CASSEAYGNTIYF
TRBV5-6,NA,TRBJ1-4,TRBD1,TGTGCCAGCAGCCCCGGGACAGGGGTGACTAATGAAAAACTGTTTTTT,CASSPGTGVTNEKLFF
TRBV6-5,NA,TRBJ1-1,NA,TGTGCCAGCAGTTACTCAGGACTGCTAAACACTGAAGCTTTCTTT,CASSYSGLLNTEAFF
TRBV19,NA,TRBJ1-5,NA,TGTGCCAGTGCCTCGCGGGAAACGTATAGCAATCAGCCCCAGCATTTT,CASASRETYSNQPQHF
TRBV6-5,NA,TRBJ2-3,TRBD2,TGTGCCAGCAGTTCTGCTAGCGGGGTTATAGATACGCAGTATTTT,CASSSASGVIDTQYF
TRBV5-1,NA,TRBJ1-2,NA,TGCGCCAGCAGCGGTGGACAGAGTAACACCTTC,CASSGGQSNTF
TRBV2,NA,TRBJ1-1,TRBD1,TGTGCCAGCAGTGGGGGGGACAGGGTTCGAGCTTTCTTT,CASSGGDRVRAFF
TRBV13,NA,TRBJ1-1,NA,TGTGCCAGCAGCCCCACAGAGAACACTGAAGCTTTCTTT,CASSPTENTEAFF
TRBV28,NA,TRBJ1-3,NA,TGTGCCAGCAGTCCGCGCAACACCATATATTTT,CASSPRNTIYF
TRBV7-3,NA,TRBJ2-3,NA,TGTGCCAGCAGCCGACACCGGGGGTCCAAAACAGATACGCAGTATTTT,CASSRHRGSKTDTQYF
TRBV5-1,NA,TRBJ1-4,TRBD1,TGCGCCAGCAGCTCTGGACAGGAAGAAAAACTGTTTTTT,CASSSGQEEKLFF
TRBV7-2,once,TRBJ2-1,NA,TGTGCCAGCAGCTTAGGCTGGGGGAGGTTCAATGAGCAGTTCTTC,CASSLGWGRFNEQFF
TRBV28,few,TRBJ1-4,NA,TGTGCCAGCACGAGACCGGGTGAAAAACTGTTTTTT,CASTRPGEKLFF
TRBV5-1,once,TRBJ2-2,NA,TGCGCCAGCAGCCCGGAGGGGCCGTTATCCGGGGAGCTGTTTTTT,CASSPEGPLSGELFF
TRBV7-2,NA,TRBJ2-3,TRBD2,TGTGCCAGCAGCCGGGAGGTAGATACGCAGTATTTT,CASSREVDTQYF
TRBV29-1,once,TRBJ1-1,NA,TGCAGCGTTGTTGGAGGGTCTGAAGCTTTCTTT,CSVVGGSEAFF
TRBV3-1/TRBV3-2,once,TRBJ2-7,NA,TGTGCCAGCAGCCTCAGGGGGGCTGGCGAGCAGTACTTC,CASSLRGAGEQYF
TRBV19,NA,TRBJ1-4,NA,TGTGCCAGTATGAGACGGACAGAAGGTGGTGAAAAACTGTTTTTT,CASMRRTEGGEKLFF
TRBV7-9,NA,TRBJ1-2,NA,TGTGCCAGCAGCCCCGGTCCTAACTATGGCTACACCTTC,CASSPGPNYGYTF
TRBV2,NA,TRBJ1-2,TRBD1,TGTGCCAGCAGTGAAAAAGGGACAGGGGGCGTCAGGGGCTACACCTTC,CASSEKGTGGVRGYTF
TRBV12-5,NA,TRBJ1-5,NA,TGTGCTAGTGGGGAGGGGAGCAATCAGCCCCAGCATTTT,CASGEGSNQPQHF
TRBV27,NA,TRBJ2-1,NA,TGTGCCAGCAGTTTAGCAGGGATGTCCTACAATGAGCAGTTCTTC,CASSLAGMSYNEQFF
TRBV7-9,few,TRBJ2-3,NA,TGTGCCAGCAGGTCTGGGGCCGGGTTAGATACGCAGTATTTT,CASRSGAGLDTQYF
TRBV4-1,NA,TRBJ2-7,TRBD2,TGCGCCAGCAGCTTTAGCGGGGGGGATTTCTACGAGCAGTACTTC,CASSFSGGDFYEQYF
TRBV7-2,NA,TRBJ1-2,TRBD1,TGTGCCAGCAGCTTGGACAGGGGAAACTATGGCTACACCTTC,CASSLDRGNYGYTF
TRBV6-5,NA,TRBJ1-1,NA,TGTGCCAGCAGTTACACCTACACAGACACAGCTTTCTTT,CASSYTYTDTAFF
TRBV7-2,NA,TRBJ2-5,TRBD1,TGTGCCAGCAGCTATAGGACCGGGACAGCGTCTCGAGAGACCCAGTACTTC,CASSYRTGTASRETQYF
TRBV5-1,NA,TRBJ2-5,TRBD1,TGCGCCAGCAGCCCAGGGGGTGGGGCCCTGTACCAAGAGACCCAGTACTTC,CASSPGGGALYQETQYF
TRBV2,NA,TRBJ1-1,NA,TGTGCCAGCAAGGGACACGTGAACACTGAAGCTTTCTTT,CASKGHVNTEAFF
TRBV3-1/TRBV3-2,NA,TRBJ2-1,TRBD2,TGTGCCAGCAGCCAGTTCCGGGGGGTCTCCTACAATGAGCAGTTCTTC,CASSQFRGVSYNEQFF
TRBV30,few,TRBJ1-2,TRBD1,TGTGCCTGGGTACCCGGGACAGGTGGAGGCTACACCTTC,CAWVPGTGGGYTF
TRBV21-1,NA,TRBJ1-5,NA,TGTGCCAGCAGCTCTAATTATAGGGACAGGGGAAGCCGATCAAATCAGCCCCAGCATTTT,CASSSNYRDRGSRSNQPQHF
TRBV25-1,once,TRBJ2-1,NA,TGTGCCAGCCAATTGGGGGCAGGGTTAAGCTCCTACAATGAGCAGTTCTTC,CASQLGAGLSSYNEQFF
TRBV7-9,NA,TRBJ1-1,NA,TGTGCCAGCAGTTTTCACGGGAACACTGAAGCTTTCTTT,CASSFHGNTEAFF
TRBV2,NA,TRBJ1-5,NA,TGTGCCAGCAGTGATGGCAGGGCCAATCAGCCCCAGCATTTT,CASSDGRANQPQHF
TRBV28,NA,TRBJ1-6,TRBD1,TGTGCCAGCAGTTTACGGGGGACAGGGTCGTCACCCCTCCACTTT,CASSLRGTGSSPLHF
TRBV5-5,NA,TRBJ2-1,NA,TGTGCCAGCAGCTCAGGTCAATTGAGCTCCTACAATGAGCAGTTCTTC,CASSSGQLSSYNEQFF
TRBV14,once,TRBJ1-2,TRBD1,TGTGCCAGCAGCCCCACAGGGGGCAGCTATGGCTACACCTTC,CASSPTGGSYGYTF